The next 27 T cell receptor beta chains were all read from a single sample in a study of CD8+ T cells in alopecia areata. cDNA prepared by RNA extraction and subsequent reverse transcription served as the template for sequencing. The data were produced by immunoSEQ multiplex PCR, yet TCRdb's version contains in-frame clones alone and is incomplete. The sample shows fewer than 200,000 clones, roughly 64% of them seen only once. This sample's treatment: oral pan-JAK inhibitor, 5-10 mg twice daily. Material: CD8+ T cells sorted from blood, obtained at week 24, from a patient treated with tofacitinib. These TCRs come from a human donor with alopecia areata.

The chain is built from TRBV2 and TRBJ2-1; 8 nucleotides line up with TRBD1. Trimming at V came to 6 bases and at J to 3 bases, leaving 7 bases not matched to a gene. The CDR3 contains 15 residues. The germline CDR1 and CDR2 sequences are SNHLY and FYNNEI. CDR3 loop: CASREWTGYYNEQFF. The CDR3 DNA follows: TGTGCCAGCAGAGAGTGGACAGGGTACTACAATGAGCAGTTCTTC.

The J gene is TRBJ1-2, the V gene TRBV7-2; tentatively, D is TRBD1 (6 bases). This CDR3 comprises 14 residues. Deletions cut 1 base from V and 4 bases from J, with 10 bases between. Germline assignment: CDR1 SGHTA and CDR2 FQGNSA. The CDR3 protein is CASSLDEGVYGYTF. In DNA, the CDR3 is TGTGCCAGCAGCTTAGACGAGGGGGTCTATGGCTACACCTTC.

J is TRBJ2-5 and V is TRBV23-1; D may be TRBD2 (6 bases). TRBV23-1 is treated as an ORF (open reading frame) with a function not yet certain. The CDR3 contains 14 residues. Trimming pared 2 bases from V and 4 bases from J, leaving 11 bases between. In DNA form, the CDR3 reads TGCGCCAGCAGTCAAAAACTCGGGGGAGAGACCCAGTACTTC. Its translation: CASSQKLGGETQYF.

This clone showed up just a few times. The V and J genes are TRBV28 and TRBJ1-5; 9 nucleotides match TRBD1. The CDR3 spans 17 residues. V lost 1 base and J lost 5; bases outside the gene matches: 9. From germline, CDR1 is MDHEN and CDR2 SYDVKM. This CDR3 reads CASSLYRDRGIDQPQHF. The CDR3 bases are TGTGCCAGCAGTTTATATAGAGACAGGGGGATCGATCAGCCCCAGCATTTT.

The V and J genes are TRBV2 and TRBJ1-4; D gene unclear. The CDR3 runs to 14 residues. Per germline, CDR1 SNHLY and CDR2 FYNNEI. Trimming removed 7 bases from V and 10 bases from J, with 19 bases in between. CDR3 in amino acids: CASIGRAPSAKLFF. In DNA, the CDR3 is TGTGCCAGCATAGGCCGGGCCCCGTCCGCAAAACTGTTTTTT.

In DNA, the CDR3 is TGTGCCAGCAGCCTTCGGACAGTAAGGAATCAGCCCCAGCATTTT. This translates into CASSLRTVRNQPQHF. The J gene is TRBJ1-5, the V gene TRBV5-6; a weak D match, TRBD1 (6 bases). The CDR3 loop spans 15 amino acids. Looked up from germline, CDR1 is SGHDT and CDR2 is YYEEEE. V gave up 4 bases and J gave up 4 bases, with 15 bases separating them.

The chain combines TRBV15 with TRBJ2-1; TRBD1 aligns across 7 bases. CDR1 LNHNV and CDR2 YYDKDF come from the germline V gene (reference sequence). The CDR3 contains 13 residues. The ends lost 3 bases at V and 8 bases at J; junction bases unmatched: 4. For the CDR3, the DNA is TGTGCCACCAGCAGTACTGACAGGGATGAGCAGTTCTTC. Amino acid sequence: CATSSTDRDEQFF. The whole variable domain, remainder taken from reference TRBV15 and TRBJ2-1, is DAMVIQNPRYQVTQFGKPVTLSCSQTLNHNVMYWYQQKSSQAPKLLFHYYDKDFNNEADTPDNFQSRRPNTSFCFLDIRSPGLGDTAMYLCATSSTDRDEQFFGPGTRLTVL.

The rearrangement uses TRBV6-4 and TRBJ2-7; a weak D match, TRBD2 (6 bases). There are 17 residues in the CDR3. Germline lookup yields CDR1 MRHNA and CDR2 SNTAGT. Trimming pared 7 bases from V and 1 base from J, leaving 23 bases between. CDR3 coding DNA: TGTGCCAGCATGAGTAAGGGGACTCCACACCGTTCCTACGAGCAGTACTTC. This translates into CASMSKGTPHRSYEQYF.

This clone has just a few counts. The genes are TRBV15 and TRBJ2-2, with D possibly TRBD2 on 7 matching bases. V was shortened by 0 bases and J by 7 bases, with 12 bases between the two germline ends. CDR1 LNHNV and CDR2 YYDKDF come from the germline V gene (reference sequence). The CDR3 contains 15 residues. CDR3 DNA: TGTGCCACCAGCAGAGACCGGGGGGCCTTCGGGGAGCTGTTTTTT. Translation: CATSRDRGAFGELFF.

The chain combines TRBV12-5 with TRBJ1-4; D is ambiguous. The CDR3 runs to 15 residues. V was trimmed by 7 bases and J by 6 bases, leaving 18 bases between them. Germline-derived CDR1 and CDR2 are LGHNT and FRNRAP. DNA of the CDR3: TGTGCTAGTGCCAAAACCCCCCTCACGGATGAAAAACTGTTTTTT. This gives the protein CASAKTPLTDEKLFF.

The J gene is TRBJ1-3, the V gene TRBV2; the match to TRBD1 covers 10 bases. The CDR3 spans 16 residues. The V segment lost 5 bases and the J segment 0 bases; nucleotides outside the gene matches: 4. The germline V gene encodes CDR1 SNHLY and CDR2 FYNNEI. This CDR3 reads CASSPGQGPSGNTIYF. Written as DNA, the CDR3 is TGTGCCAGCAGTCCGGGACAGGGGCCCTCTGGAAACACCATATATTTT.

The chain recombines TRBV13 with TRBJ2-7; 7 bases are shared with TRBD2. The germline V gene has CDR1 PRHDT and CDR2 FYEKMQ (reference sequence). The CDR3 has 15 residues. The junction had 7 bases not matched to a gene; V was cut back by 5 bases and J by 0 bases. CDR3 coding DNA: TGTGCCAGCAGCCACGGGCGGGGGAGCTCCTACGAGCAGTACTTC. This gives the protein CASSHGRGSSYEQYF. Based on the CDR3 plus reference TRBV13 and TRBJ2-7, the full variable domain is AAGVIQSPRHLIKEKRETATLKCYPIPRHDTVYWYQQGPGQDPQFLISFYEKMQSDKGSIPDRFSAQQFSDYHSELNMSSLELGDSALYFCASSHGRGSSYEQYFGPGTRLTVT.

This rearrangement joins TRBV30 to TRBJ2-7, with unresolved D. Trimming left V 3 bases short and J 3 bases short, with 6 bases between. Germline CDR1 is GTSNPN and CDR2 is SVGIG (reference sequence). The CDR3 sequence is 11 residues long. CDR3 nucleotides: TGTGCCTGGAGGGGATTCTACGAGCAGTACTTC. Amino acids: CAWRGFYEQYF.

Here the CDR3 reads CASSFGTGDQPQHF. In DNA, the CDR3 is TGTGCCAGCAGCTTTGGGACAGGGGATCAGCCCCAGCATTTT. The chain recombines TRBV5-6 with TRBJ1-5; 10 nucleotides agree with TRBD1. CDR1 and CDR2 (germline): SGHDT, YYEEEE. The length of the CDR3 is 14 residues. V was clipped by 2 bases and J by 5 bases; unmatched bases: 1.

In DNA, the CDR3 is TGTGCCAGCAGCGGCGCGCGTAGCGGGGGGCAGAACAATGAGCAGTTCTTC. This translates into CASSGARSGGQNNEQFF. The J gene is TRBJ2-1, the V gene TRBV7-9; TRBD2 agrees at 10 bases. The CDR3 spans 17 residues. CDR1 SEHNR and CDR2 FQNEAQ come from the germline V gene (reference sequence). J gave up 5 bases and V 5 bases, and 12 bases lay outside the gene matches.

A few counts support this clone. This chain uses TRBV9 with TRBJ2-7; possible D gene TRBD1, 6 bases. With 3 bases removed from V and 5 bases from J, the gap between germline ends came to 18 bases. The CDR3 loop spans 15 amino acids. Germline V lookup: CDR1 SGDLS, CDR2 YYNGEE. The CDR3 DNA follows: TGTGCCAGCAGCGCGGCTGGTCGCAGGGGTGACGAGCAGTACTTC. Amino acid sequence: CASSAAGRRGDEQYF.

The V and J genes are TRBV7-9 and TRBJ1-4; D unresolved. Germline V gene data show CDR1 as SEHNR and CDR2 as FQNEAQ (reference sequence). V was trimmed by 4 bases and J by 8 bases, leaving 8 bases between them. The length of the CDR3 is 12 residues. This CDR3 reads CASSSSWEKLFF. CDR3 sequence (DNA): TGTGCCAGCAGCTCCAGTTGGGAAAAACTGTTTTTT. Supplemented by reference TRBV7-9 and TRBJ1-4, the full variable domain reads DTGVSQNPRHKITKRGQNVTFRCDPISEHNRLYWYRQTLGQGPEFLTYFQNEAQLEKSRLLSDRFSAERPKGSFSTLEIQRTEQGDSAMYLCASSSSWEKLFFGSGTQLSVL.

This clone has only a few counts. The chain is built from TRBV30 and TRBJ1-1, with 11 bases lining up with TRBD1. Germline lookup yields CDR1 GTSNPN and CDR2 SVGIG (reference sequence). There are 12 residues in the CDR3. The V segment lost 4 bases and the J segment 10 bases; nucleotides outside the gene matches: 5. CDR3 sequence reads: CAWNLGTGGAFF. The CDR3, as DNA: TGTGCCTGGAATCTGGGGACAGGGGGAGCTTTCTTT.

This chain connects TRBV13 to TRBJ2-1; D might be TRBD2 (5 bases). V was pared by 5 bases and J by 7 bases, with 9 bases between. The germline CDR1 and CDR2 sequences are PRHDT and FYEKMQ (reference sequence). CDR3 length: 12 amino acids. The CDR3 here is CASSRGLNEQFF. The DNA for the CDR3 is TGTGCCAGCAGCCGGGGTTTGAATGAGCAGTTCTTC.

CDR3 region: CASSHRGIGELFF. DNA of the CDR3: TGTGCCAGCAGCCATCGGGGAATCGGGGAGCTGTTTTTT. The gene calls are TRBV14 and TRBJ2-2; D may be TRBD2 (5 bases). The CDR3 consists of 13 residues. Germline-derived CDR1 and CDR2 are SGHDN and FVKESK. The germline V and J ends were trimmed by 3 bases and 7 bases, with 9 bases remaining between them.

This chain uses TRBV2 with TRBJ1-2; TRBD1 aligns across 7 bases. The CDR3 length is 12 residues. J gave up 8 bases and V 10 bases, and 10 bases lay outside the gene matches. The germline V gene has CDR1 SNHLY and CDR2 FYNNEI. The CDR3 sequence is CANPTGTGGYTF. CDR3 in DNA: TGTGCCAACCCGACAGGGACGGGAGGCTACACCTTC.

This clone came up a few times. The rearrangement joins TRBV29-1 to TRBJ1-1, with a tentative D call TRBD1 (5 bases). Germline assignment: CDR1 SQVTM and CDR2 ANQGSEA. V lost 3 bases and J 1 base, leaving 18 bases between the germline ends. The CDR3 extends over 16 amino acids. CDR3: CSVERGLRWGNTEAFF. For the CDR3, the DNA is TGCAGCGTTGAGAGGGGATTAAGGTGGGGGAACACTGAAGCTTTCTTT.

This chain uses TRBV4-1 with TRBJ2-2, with TRBD2 as a possible D gene (6 bases). In germline, CDR1 is MGHRA, CDR2 YSYEKL. CDR3 length equals 15 residues. V was pared by 2 bases and J by 3 bases, with 10 bases between. This CDR3 is CASSQTQRDTGELFF. In DNA form, the CDR3 reads TGCGCCAGCAGCCAAACCCAGCGGGACACCGGGGAGCTGTTTTTT.

The V and J genes are TRBV30 and TRBJ2-6; D call uncertain. V was clipped by 7 bases and J by 0 bases, with 4 bases between them. The CDR3 extends over 12 amino acids. Germline-derived CDR1 and CDR2 are GTSNPN and SVGIG (reference sequence). The CDR3 DNA reads as TGTGCCTCCGGCTCTGGGGCCAACGTCCTGACTTTC. This encodes CASGSGANVLTF. Together with reference TRBV30 and TRBJ2-6, the CDR3 gives the full variable domain: SQTIHQWPATLVQPVGSPLSLECTVEGTSNPNLYWYRQAAGRGLQLLFYSVGIGQISSEVPQNLSASRPQDRQFILSSKKLLLSDSGFYLCASGSGANVLTFGAGSRLTVL.

The sample holds a few counts of this clone. The chain has TRBV11-2 and TRBJ1-2, with D uncertain. Per germline, CDR1 SGHAT and CDR2 FQNNGV. The CDR3 covers 13 residues. Trimming pared 4 bases from V and 1 base from J, leaving 7 bases between. DNA of the CDR3: TGTGCCAGCAGCTCTACAGTTAACTATGGCTACACCTTC. Protein product: CASSSTVNYGYTF.

Comment on this clone: The identical CDR3 is also encoded by other nucleotide sequences in the sample. V is TRBV29-1 and J is TRBJ2-2, with D unclear. This CDR3 has 13 amino acids. V lost 2 bases to trimming and J lost 0 bases, with 4 bases between them. Germline V gene lookup returns CDR1 SQVTM and CDR2 ANQGSEA. CDR3: CSVELPNTGELFF. CDR3 in DNA: TGCAGCGTTGAACTGCCGAACACCGGGGAGCTGTTTTTT.

This clone was observed once. This sequence joins TRBV9 and TRBJ1-1; 10 nucleotides match TRBD1. The CDR3 totals 15 residues. The germline V gene encodes CDR1 SGDLS and CDR2 YYNGEE. V was pared by 3 bases and J by 1 base, with 3 bases of the junction left unmatched. The CDR3 is CASSATGGQNTEAFF. The CDR3 bases are TGTGCCAGCAGCGCGACAGGGGGCCAGAACACTGAAGCTTTCTTT.